This TCR beta chain was observed in a study of cytomegalovirus exposure and HLA in healthy donors. Trimming removed 2 bases from V and 3 bases from J, with 11 bases in between. Germline lookup yields CDR1 MNHEY and CDR2 SMNVEV (reference sequence). This CDR3 spans 14 amino acids. Comment on this clone: Its specificity is not known.

With 60 Vbeta and 13 Jbeta primers, the PCR was carried out. TCRdb keeps only in-frame clones here, not all; method: immunoSEQ multiplex PCR. This table holds 60,000 to 65,000 clones, 80% to 90% found once. Study-level points and caveats: Most observed TCR sequences were rare, whereas some public TCRs were detected in many donors. Most subjects' HLA-A and HLA-B alleles were reportedly predicted from TCR beta sequences. There were reportedly fewer N-insertions in an Asian-associated ancestry cluster than the roughly 680-donor mean, in a later analysis.

The origin of this receptor is a man in his late teens or twenties in good health and CMV-seronegative. The sequenced material came from PBMCs. The rearrangement joins TRBV27 to TRBJ2-7; a possible D gene is TRBD2 (6 bases). CDR3 DNA sequence: TGTGCCAGCAGTTTAGGCGGGGAATTCTACGAGCAGTACTTC. This codes for CASSLGGEFYEQYF.